This passage covers 9 T cell receptor beta chains from one sample sequenced in a study of T cells after yellow fever vaccination. In TCRdb, the 5' RACE reads were re-called with MiXCR into one record per CDR3 protein. The sample contains around 500,000 distinct CDR3 sequences, less than 25% of which appear only once. The sample was PBMCs, taken less than 25 days after the first yellow fever vaccination. The receptors here all came from a man aged 18-30 years who received the YFV17D yellow fever vaccine.

V gene TRBV20-1 combines with J gene TRBJ2-2; TRBD1 matches 7 bases. V trimming: 4 bases; J trimming: 6 bases; junction bases outside the gene matches: 8. Germline V gives CDR1 DFQATT, CDR2 SNEGSKA (reference sequence). This CDR3 has 14 amino acids. The CDR3 loop reads CSAISSGGAGELFF. CDR3 DNA: TGCAGTGCTATTTCGTCAGGGGGAGCCGGGGAGCTGTTTTTT.

This clonotype was counted ten times or more. The chain carries TRBV7-2 and TRBJ2-5, with TRBD2 matching over 9 bases. V lost 3 bases, J lost 1 base, and 6 bases stayed unmatched. The CDR3 loop spans 16 amino acids. Germline V gene sequence: CDR1 SGHTA, CDR2 FQGNSA. The CDR3 sequence is CASSLTGSGGQETQYF. CDR3 nucleotides: TGTGCCAGCAGCTTGACGGGTAGCGGGGGCCAAGAGACCCAGTACTTC.

The chain links TRBV11-2 to TRBJ2-2, with 8 bases lining up with TRBD2. The V gene end was trimmed by 5 bases and the J gene end by 8 bases; junction bases not matched to a gene: 10. Germline loops: CDR1 SGHAT, CDR2 FQNNGV. CDR3 length: 15 amino acids. The chain's CDR3 is CASSVAGLYMGELFF. In DNA, the CDR3 is TGTGCCAGCAGCGTAGCGGGATTATATATGGGGGAGCTGTTTTTT.

The chain joins TRBV18 to TRBJ1-6; TRBD1 is a possible D gene (5 bases). This CDR3 is 14 amino acids long. Germline V gene data show CDR1 as KGHSH and CDR2 as LQKENI. V shed 3 bases and J shed 5 bases, with 8 bases lying between them. In nucleotides, the CDR3 is TGTGCCAGCTCACCGGTACAGGATAATTCACCCCTCCACTTT. This sequence encodes CASSPVQDNSPLHF.

There are a few counts of this clonotype. The chain employs TRBV20-1 and TRBJ1-5; 11 bases line up with TRBD1. V lost 5 bases to trimming and J lost 11 bases; unmatched junction nucleotides: 14. Per the germline V gene, CDR1 is DFQATT and CDR2 is SNEGSKA (reference sequence). This CDR3 spans 15 amino acids. Here the CDR3 reads CSAEDGQGASGTQHF. CDR3 DNA sequence: TGCAGTGCTGAGGATGGACAGGGGGCTAGCGGGACCCAGCATTTT.

This clonotype was observed a few times. This sequence joins TRBV18 and TRBJ1-4; tentatively, D is TRBD1 (5 bases). From germline, CDR1 is KGHSH and CDR2 LQKENI. V was shortened by 3 bases and J by 0 bases, with 11 bases between the two germline ends. This CDR3 has 16 residues. CDR3 nucleotide sequence: TGTGCCAGCTCACCGGGGACGGTTGCAACTAATGAAAAACTGTTTTTT. It codes for CASSPGTVATNEKLFF. The full variable domain, completed using reference TRBV18 and TRBJ1-4, is NAGVMQNPRHLVRRRGQEARLRCSPMKGHSHVYWYRQLPEEGLKFMVYLQKENIIDESGMPKERFSAEFPKEGPSILRIQQVVRGDSAAYFCASSPGTVATNEKLFFGSGTQLSVL.

This chain joins TRBV9 and TRBJ2-3; possibly TRBD2 for D (5 bases). V gave up 6 bases and J gave up 6 bases, with 17 bases separating them. Per the germline V gene, CDR1 is SGDLS and CDR2 is YYNGEE. The CDR3 contains 14 residues. CDR3 sequence reads: CASMDGSGSDTQYF. CDR3 DNA sequence: TGTGCCAGCATGGACGGCAGCGGCTCGGATACGCAGTATTTT.

This clonotype has only a few counts. This rearrangement joins TRBV6-5 to TRBJ1-2, with a tentative D call TRBD1 (5 bases). Trimming pared 0 bases from V and 4 bases from J, leaving 12 bases between. Germline values: CDR1 MNHEY, CDR2 SVGAGI. The CDR3 is made up of 15 amino acids. The CDR3 region is CASSYSGGKGYGYTF. CDR3 DNA sequence: TGTGCCAGCAGTTACTCGGGGGGAAAAGGCTATGGCTACACCTTC.

The V and J genes are TRBV20-1 and TRBJ2-4; D is ambiguous. Germline V gene data show CDR1 as DFQATT and CDR2 as SNEGSKA (reference sequence). The CDR3 loop spans 13 amino acids. Trimming cost V 5 bases and J 0 bases, with 8 bases left between them. The CDR3 nucleotides are TGCAGTGCTCTGACACTAGCCAAAAACATTCAGTACTTC. It yields the protein CSALTLAKNIQYF.